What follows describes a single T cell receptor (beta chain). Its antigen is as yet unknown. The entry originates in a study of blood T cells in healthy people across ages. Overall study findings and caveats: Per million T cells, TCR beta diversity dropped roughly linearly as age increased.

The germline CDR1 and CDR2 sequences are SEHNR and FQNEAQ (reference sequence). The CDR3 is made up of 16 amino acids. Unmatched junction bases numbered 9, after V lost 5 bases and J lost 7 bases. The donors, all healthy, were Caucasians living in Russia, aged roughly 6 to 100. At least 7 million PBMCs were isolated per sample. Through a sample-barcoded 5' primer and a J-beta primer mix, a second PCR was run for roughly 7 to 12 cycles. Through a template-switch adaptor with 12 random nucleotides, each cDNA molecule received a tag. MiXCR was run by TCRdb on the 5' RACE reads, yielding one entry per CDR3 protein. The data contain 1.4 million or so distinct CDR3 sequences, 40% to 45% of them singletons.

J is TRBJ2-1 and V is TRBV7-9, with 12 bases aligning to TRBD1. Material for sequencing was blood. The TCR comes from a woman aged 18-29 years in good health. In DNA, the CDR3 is TGTGCCAGCAGCCTCCGATCGGGACAGGGGGCAAATGAGCAGTTCTTC. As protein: CASSLRSGQGANEQFF.